This T cell receptor (beta chain) was observed in a study of blood T cell repertoires in COVID-19. Study background: There were acute and convalescent COVID-19 samples, and they came from the United States, Italy and Spain.

This CDR3 is 14 amino acids long. V shed 1 base and J shed 1 base, with 8 bases lying between them. CDR1 and CDR2 (germline): SGHTA, FQGNSA. Under the authors' procedure: By means of reference gene primer amplification, nucleated cell counts were estimated. Profiling relied on immunoSEQ multiplex PCR, and the TCRdb table lists in-frame clones only, not all of them. V and J calls and clone size are as listed in that table; D and trimming were resolved from the DNA. The sample lists 130,000 or so clones, just over 85% seen once, with 7% to 10% in the top ten. Input material: peripheral blood. The sequence was collected from a woman aged 55-69 years with acute or convalescent COVID-19. J is TRBJ2-7 and V is TRBV7-2, with a possible D match to TRBD1 (5 bases). As DNA, the CDR3 is TGTGCCAGCAGCTTAGGGGGCCCATCCTACGAGCAGTACTTC. This encodes CASSLGGPSYEQYF.